This TCR beta chain was observed in a study of blood T cells in healthy people across ages (dated by TCRdb to the mid-2010s). At the level of the whole study: In model experiments, template switching captured about one uniquely barcoded TCR beta cDNA molecule for every two T cells. To track age-related changes in TCR beta repertoire diversity, the study relied on deep sequencing normalized with unique cDNA molecular identifiers. Donors were grouped into four age groups: young (average about 15 years), middle-aged (about 38), aged (around 66) and long-lived (roughly 80). To avoid experimental bias, donors of different ages were distributed randomly across sequencing lanes. Two additional independent replicas of 1 million unique cDNA reads from the same blood draw were analyzed for two donors (one aged 18 to 30 and one aged 80 or older). Overall study results and their limits: Donor CMV infection status was unknown, potentially confounding age-related changes in expanded clonotypes. There was a strong correlation between observed TCR beta diversity and the percentage of naive T cells measured by flow cytometry. Observed TCR beta diversity per million T cells fell roughly linearly with age, and a significant reduction was already apparent by age around 44. Compared with the aged group, more naive CD4+ T cells, fewer expanded clones and increased TCR diversity were shown by the long-lived group, suggesting age selection. Because profiling used bulk unsorted PBMCs, naive and antigen-experienced compartments could not be compared conclusively. Estimates of total diversity from one million sequenced T cells were regarded as lower bounds and underestimates.

Library generation was performed with 5' RACE. The sequencer listed for this sample is Illumina HiSeq 2500. The second PCR ran for roughly 7 to 11 cycles and used a J-beta primer mix along with a sample-barcoded 5' primer. A template-switch 5' adaptor carrying 12 random nucleotides introduced a unique molecular identifier onto each TCR beta cDNA molecule. Each sample yielded at least 3 million CDR3-containing paired-end reads. First-strand cDNA synthesis was performed from all RNA using the Mint cDNA synthesis kit, with priming by a TRBC-specific oligonucleotide. After uracil-DNA glycosylase treatment, a first 18-cycle PCR used universal primers M1SS and BC2_uni_R on all cDNA. In the authors' own workflow: For normalization, 1 million high-quality reads were randomly selected from each sample, with every read carrying a distinct molecular identifier. Instead of being binned into consensus sequences, reads with shared molecular identifiers were discarded. CDR3 identification, clonotype clustering and error correction used MiTCR with a Q25 quality threshold and the strictest error-elimination algorithm. A nonparametric unseen species model with Euler transformation was used to estimate a lower bound on total TCR beta diversity. The public reads were quality trimmed at Q25 with fastp and then assembled into clones with MiXCR by TCRdb, keeping productive beta chains. Every entry covers one CDR3 protein and lists the most common genes and DNA from its rows. For this entry, the V and J calls and clone size follow TCRdb and not the study's own pipeline. Within this sample are 650,000 to 1,000,000 distinct CDR3 sequences, with 30% to 45% of them counted one time only. The ten largest clones take up 10% to 15% of the sample.

This clonotype was observed at least ten times. Its antigen is not yet known. One base away there is no much larger clone; base qualities are not given. The donors were 40 or so Caucasian individuals from Russia, aged roughly 6 to 90 years, who were systemically healthy. Each donor gave about 9.7 milliliters of peripheral blood, drawn into EDTA-treated Vacutainer tubes. Ficoll-Paque density-gradient centrifugation was used to isolate PBMCs, with at least 6.5 million obtained per sample. Trizol reagent was used to extract total RNA from the PBMCs, yielding at least 5 micrograms per sample. For every donor, flow cytometry on a PBMC aliquot measured the percentage of naive CD45RAhigh/CD27high T cells. CDR1 and CDR2 are read off the germline V gene as MNHEY and SVGAGI. Counted from cysteine to phenylalanine, this CDR3 has 13 amino acids. Only the CDR3 DNA is retained, 39 bases long and in frame from the first base. V and J are trimmed by 7 bases and 6 bases, and the gene matches miss 6 bases of the junction.

The receptor comes from a man between 18 and 35 years old in good health. The sequence joins TRBV6-5 to TRBJ2-3; 8 nucleotides in the junction match TRBD2. The sequenced material came from blood. The nucleotide sequence is TGTGCCAGCACTAAGACTAGCGATGATACGCAGTATTTT. Its protein is CASTKTSDDTQYF.